The following is a TCR beta chain sequence with its context. Its antigen remains unidentified. This sample is part of a study of monozygotic twins with inflammatory bowel disease (dated by TCRdb to the late 2010s). Turning to the overall study: In total, about 30 monozygotic twin pairs made up the full study: 19 Danish pairs, all IBD-discordant, plus nine German pairs, of which four were IBD-concordant and five were IBD-discordant. Each individual had, on average, about 151 000 unique TCRalpha sequences and 181 000 unique TCRbeta sequences available for analysis. Within discordant pairs, disease-associated traits were sought mainly by comparing IBD patients with their genetically identical healthy co-twins.

Spanning cysteine to phenylalanine, the CDR3 consists of 15 amino acids. No DNA is listed. CDR1 and CDR2 are drawn from the germline V gene: MNHEY, SVGAGI. From each donor, an approximately 2.3 ml peripheral blood sample was collected into PAXgene tubes and kept at -80 degrees C. Total RNA was isolated from whole blood with the PAXgene blood miRNA kit on an automated QIAcube, without T cell sorting. Peripheral blood from monozygotic twin pairs, either concordant or discordant for inflammatory bowel disease, underwent deep TCRalpha and TCRbeta repertoire profiling that used unique molecular barcoding. Smoking habits were recorded for all twin pairs, and each individual was classified as a current, former or never smoker. Libraries were constructed by 5' RACE. Each TCR library was prepared from 3,500 to 4,500 ng of total RNA. cDNA was synthesized with SMARTScribe reverse transcriptase in eight separate reactions per sample. During cDNA synthesis, unique molecular identifiers containing a 6-nucleotide sample barcode were introduced by template switching. Two nested PCRs of about 15 and 9 cycles amplified the TCRalpha and TCRbeta cDNA, and bead purification followed each PCR. Before amplification, cDNA was treated with uracil DNA-glycosylase and purified using the QIAquick PCR purification kit. The second PCR added Illumina TruSeq-compatible adapters along with sample-specific barcodes. TapeStation and Qubit were used to check library quality and concentration, and roughly 4.9 ng of each library was pooled. Sequencing of pooled libraries was carried out on an Illumina HiSeq2500 single-index Rapid Run using 2 x 100 bp reads and custom sequencing primers. In the source study's methods: MiGEC version 1.2.6 was used for UMI-based consensus assembly, which corrected PCR and sequencing errors. MiXCR version 2.1.1 was used to carry out V(D)J alignment, clonotype assembly and CDR3 extraction. Gene usage, clonotype sharing and MAIT/NKT TCR abundance were normalised by analysing the top 1000, 10 000 and 20 000 clonotypes per sample. Diversity was computed as the inverse Simpson index with the vegan R package after downsampling to 27 000 UMIs. Statistical testing used paired Mann-Whitney U tests on the discordant twin pairs and applied Benjamini-Hochberg correction for multiple testing. TCRdb reanalyzed the reads, keeping one entry per CDR3 protein sequence and omitting DNA. TCRdb's processing, not the authors' own work, is the source of the V and J calls. The table held for this sample gives 110,000 to 150,000 distinct CDR3 sequences. 0.95% to 1.5% of the sample goes to the ten largest clones.

Overall results and qualifications from the work: Background noise and inter-individual variability may have been introduced into the repertoires by the differing immunosuppressive treatments among patients. The results gave no support for a single strong signal or clonotype linked to IBD. Compared with healthy twins, IBD patients shared fewer clonotypes with other individuals, and the difference was most pronounced in patients with signs of disease activity. Different T cell subtypes could not be distinguished in the analysis. A decrease in TCRbeta repertoire diversity, as measured by inverse Simpson index, was observed in IBD patients compared with their healthy co-twins. No difference in repertoire similarity was observed between concordant and discordant twins, possibly owing to limited statistical power.

Recombination connected TRBV6-5 to TRBJ1-4; TCRdb reports TRBD1, a call that lacks DNA to check it against. This receptor was identified in a human donor with ulcerative colitis or Crohn's disease, or a healthy co-twin of an affected twin (not recorded which). Material for sequencing was blood. The CDR3 in this case is CASSYRAPTQEKLFF.